Listed below are T cell receptor beta chains from one sample, sequenced in a study of neurological immune-mediated disorders. TCRdb called the 5' RACE reads again in MiXCR, with one record for every CDR3 protein. Here the sample spans tens of thousands of distinct CDR3 sequences, less than 2.5% being singletons. Material for sequencing was PBMCs. Receptor source: a man in his forties or fifties with multiple sclerosis. Both conserved end residues are part of each CDR3. D genes are given only for firm matches. The size entry is marked missing in some rows and otherwise reads once, few, many or a size class.

clone_size	v_call	cdr3_length	j_call	d_call	cdr3_nt	cdr3_aa
many	TRBV20-1	11	TRBJ2-3	NA	TGCAGTCCAAGACTGACAGATACGCAGTATTTT	CSPRLTDTQYF
NA	TRBV7-9	14	TRBJ2-7	NA	TGTGCCAGCAGCTTTTATCGGGGACGAGGCGAGCAGTACTTC	CASSFYRGRGEQYF
many	TRBV20-1	14	TRBJ2-1	TRBD2	TGCAGTGCAGTAGCGGGGGGCCCCCGGGATGAGCAGTTCTTC	CSAVAGGPRDEQFF
many	TRBV7-2	14	TRBJ1-2	NA	TGTGCCAGCAGCCGGGACGGATCTAACTATGGCTACACCTTC	CASSRDGSNYGYTF
many	TRBV5-1	15	TRBJ2-5	TRBD2	TGCGCCAGCAGCTTTAGCGGGGGGGCCTTCGAGACCCAGTACTTC	CASSFSGGAFETQYF
many	TRBV4-3	16	TRBJ1-1	TRBD1	TGCGCCAGCAGCCAAAATCCAGGGGGAGGGTGGGGTGAAGCTTTCTTT	CASSQNPGGGWGEAFF
many	TRBV27	14	TRBJ2-7	TRBD2	TGTGCCAGCAGTCGGTTGGGAGGGGCCTACGAGCAGTACTTC	CASSRLGGAYEQYF
many	TRBV5-6	15	TRBJ2-2	NA	TGTGCCAGCAGCTTGGGCGGGGACATCGGACGGGAGCTGTTTTTT	CASSLGGDIGRELFF
many	TRBV6-2/TRBV6-3	14	TRBJ1-1	NA	TGTGCCAGCAGTTACTCGCAGGTGGGCTCGGTGGTTTTCTTT	CASSYSQVGSVVFF
NA	TRBV7-2	15	TRBJ2-7	TRBD1	TGTGCCAGCGGCATCACGGGACAGGGGCCCTACGAGCAGTACTTC	CASGITGQGPYEQYF
many	TRBV20-1	15	TRBJ2-1	NA	TGCAGTGCTAGAGATTACTCGGCGAGCTACAATGAGCAGTTCTTC	CSARDYSASYNEQFF